This TCR beta chain was obtained from a study of T cell repertoires in cytomegalovirus infection. In the study overall: Selected CMV epitopes included recently identified HLA-C-restricted ones as well as well-studied HLA-B-restricted ones. Based on public TCR beta signatures, there were indications of CMV infection and of a matching HLA type.

With respect to this clonotype: Its specificity is not known.

CDR1 and CDR2 (germline): LGHDT, YNNKEL (reference sequence). The CDR3 spans 15 residues. Trimming removed 0 bases at V and 4 bases at J, with 12 bases between. Study-level findings and limits: Ex vivo, HLA-C-restricted CMV-specific TCR beta clonotypes prevailed over the rest of the response.

TCRdb analysed the reads with MiXCR anew, one entry per CDR3 protein. The table records around 710,000 distinct CDR3 sequences, about 29% of them present only once. Sample: cultured CD8+ T cells from PBMCs, taken from culture after CMV antigen stimulation. The genes are TRBV3-1 and TRBJ1-1; the D gene is possibly TRBD1 (5 bases). The sequence came from a human donor in good health (CMV status not recorded). Some clones in this sample may be carry-over from other donors' samples. This CDR3 reads CASSQDWDGVTEAFF. In DNA form, the CDR3 reads TGTGCCAGCAGCCAAGATTGGGACGGGGTCACTGAAGCTTTCTTT.